This T cell receptor (beta chain) was observed in a study of control samples from healthy donors and cancer patients. The CDR3 runs 14 residues. The V gene end was trimmed by 8 bases and the J gene end by 4 bases; junction bases not matched to a gene: 8. From germline, CDR1 is KGHDR and CDR2 SFDVKD. Assay used: immunoSEQ multiplex PCR; TCRdb lists only in-frame clones, some missing. The repertoire consists of hundreds of thousands of clones, with about nine tenths occurring once and the leading ten covering 5% to 8%. This sequence was found in a middle-aged man with head and neck cancer. The J gene is TRBJ1-2, the V gene TRBV24-1, with TRBD1 matching over 8 bases. Specimen: PBMCs. The CDR3 region is CATTRQGRGYGYTF. CDR3 bases: TGTGCCACCACTAGACAGGGGAGGGGCTATGGCTACACCTTC.